The 17 T cell receptor beta chains in this list originate from one sample, sequenced in a study of early T cells in non-severe SARS-CoV-2 infection listed by TCRdb under 2021. The library was obtained by 5' RACE. The sequencing machine was a NextSeq 500. The public sequencing data were trimmed at Q25 with fastp and processed into clonotypes with MiXCR by TCRdb, which kept only in-frame beta chains. Rows are unified per CDR3 protein, each entry keeping the most common DNA and genes. In all, the sample holds approximately 64,000 distinct CDR3 sequences, and over 4% of those were seen once. The ten largest clones take up roughly 5% of the sample. Specimen: whole blood. The receptor source for this set is an adult who was a healthcare worker with PCR-confirmed SARS-CoV-2 infection or an uninfected control (not recorded which).

This clonotype came up many times. V and J are TRBV5-5 and TRBJ1-6; tentatively, D is TRBD1 (6 bases). The CDR3 runs 15 residues. Deletions cut 0 bases from V and 9 bases from J, with 13 bases between. Germline assignment: CDR1 SGHKS and CDR2 YYEKEE (reference sequence). The CDR3 nucleotides read TGTGCCAGCAGCTTGGAAGCAGGGGAAACTTCACCCCTCCACTTT. Its translation is CASSLEAGETSPLHF. The full variable domain, in which reference TRBV5-5 and TRBJ1-6 provide the parts outside the CDR3, is DAGVTQSPTHLIKTRGQQVTLRCSPISGHKSVSWYQQVLGQGPQFIFQYYEKEERGRGNFPDRFSARQFPNYSSELNVNALLLGDSALYLCASSLEAGETSPLHFGNGTRLTVT.

This clonotype has ten or more counts. Compared with germline, one end of the junction differs, possibly owing to a read error. The V gene is TRBV20-1, the J gene TRBJ2-1; 9 nucleotides agree with TRBD2. The CDR3 extends over 14 amino acids. Germline V lookup: CDR1 DFQATT, CDR2 SNEGSKA (reference sequence). CDR3 sequence (DNA): TGCAGTCCTAGAGGGCGGGGGGGCCGCAATGAGCAGTTCTTC. As protein: CSPRGRGGRNEQFF.

This clonotype has just a few counts. The chain couples TRBV27 to TRBJ1-2; perhaps TRBD1 as D (6 bases). V lost 2 bases and J lost 2, with 12 bases in between. CDR1 is MNHEY and CDR2 is SMNVEV in the germline V gene (reference sequence). The CDR3 loop spans 15 amino acids. CDR3 DNA: TGTGCCAGCAGTTTAAGTTCGAGGGGGAACTATGGCTACACCTTC. Its protein is CASSLSSRGNYGYTF.

This clonotype was seen ten or more times. V gene TRBV6-5 combines with J gene TRBJ2-3; 9 bases are a match to TRBD1. The CDR3 is made up of 15 amino acids. V was pared by 2 bases and J by 3 bases, with 3 bases of the junction left unmatched. CDR1 and CDR2 (germline): MNHEY, SVGAGI. CDR3 in amino acids: CASSYGGQGTDTQYF. The CDR3, as DNA: TGTGCCAGCAGTTACGGGGGACAGGGTACAGATACGCAGTATTTT.

Only a few counts were recorded for this clonotype. This rearrangement joins TRBV20-1 to TRBJ2-2; no definite D call. The CDR3 is 13 residues long. V dropped 5 bases and J dropped 0 bases, with 7 bases sitting between them. CDR1 is DFQATT, CDR2 SNEGSKA, per germline (reference sequence). Here the CDR3 reads CSADSTNTGELFF. The DNA of the CDR3 is TGCAGTGCTGATTCTACGAACACCGGGGAGCTGTTTTTT.

The sample holds many counts of this clonotype. The rearrangement uses TRBV19 and TRBJ1-1; the D is unclear. CDR1 LNHDA and CDR2 SQIVND come from the germline V gene (reference sequence). CDR3 length equals 12 residues. The V gene lost 9 bases and the J gene lost 11 bases, with 19 bases spanning the gap. CDR3 residues: CASGDQRLVAFF. Here the CDR3 DNA reads TGTGCCAGCGGAGATCAGCGATTAGTTGCTTTCTTT.

This clonotype showed up many times. The rearrangement links TRBV9 to TRBJ2-6; a possible D gene is TRBD1 (5 bases). The CDR3 contains 15 residues. Germline CDR1 is SGDLS and CDR2 is YYNGEE. Trimming stripped 4 bases from V and 4 bases from J, with 12 bases between. The CDR3: CASSHLGVGANVLTF. The CDR3, as DNA: TGTGCCAGCAGCCACCTAGGGGTGGGGGCCAACGTCCTGACTTTC.

In its sample, this clonotype was seen a few times. The chain is built from TRBV28 and TRBJ2-7; 7 nucleotides line up with TRBD1. After removal of 5 bases from V and 2 bases from J, the junction contained 9 bases not matched to a gene. The CDR3 has 15 residues. Germline V gene data show CDR1 as MDHEN and CDR2 as SYDVKM. The CDR3: CASSLPSGQAYEQYF. The CDR3 DNA is TGTGCCAGCAGTCTCCCCTCCGGACAGGCCTACGAGCAGTACTTC.

This clonotype was counted ten times or more. The chain employs TRBV25-1 and TRBJ2-2; D is perhaps TRBD1 (6 bases). This CDR3 region has 16 residues. Germline lookup yields CDR1 MGHDK and CDR2 SYGVNS. The ends were cut back, 2 bases at V and 3 bases at J, with 13 bases in the middle. CDR3 DNA: TGTGCCAGCAGTGAAATAGGGGGAAGGGACACCGGGGAGCTGTTTTTT. It translates to CASSEIGGRDTGELFF.

The genes are TRBV9 and TRBJ1-1; TRBD1 matches 8 bases. CDR3 length: 15 residues. Trimming removed 3 bases from V and 3 bases from J; junction bases left unmatched: 7. The germline V gene encodes CDR1 SGDLS and CDR2 YYNGEE. Here the CDR3 reads CASSARGLSDTEAFF. The CDR3 coding sequence is TGTGCCAGCAGCGCCAGGGGGCTCAGTGACACTGAAGCTTTCTTT.

This clonotype has just a few counts. J is TRBJ2-3 and V is TRBV28; TRBD1 matches 8 bases. Germline-derived CDR1 and CDR2 are MDHEN and SYDVKM. Trimming cost V 5 bases and J 0 bases; bases outside gene matches: 4. The CDR3 sequence is 15 residues long. The CDR3 DNA reads TGTGCCAGCAGTCTAACAGGGGGTAGCACAGATACGCAGTATTTT. The encoded protein is CASSLTGGSTDTQYF.

This clonotype was counted at least ten times. V is TRBV7-2 and J is TRBJ2-2; D unresolved. There are 14 residues in the CDR3. In germline, CDR1 is SGHTA, CDR2 FQGNSA. The V end lost 4 bases, the J end lost 6 bases, and 12 bases lay between the germline ends. This chain's CDR3 is CASSSQQSAGELFF. DNA of the CDR3: TGTGCCAGCAGCTCGCAACAGTCTGCCGGGGAGCTGTTTTTT.

This clonotype was recorded many times. The CDR3 DNA reads TGTGCCAGCAGTTTTGGCACCGGGGTGGGCACCGGGGAGCTGTTTTTT. Translation gives CASSFGTGVGTGELFF. The chain links TRBV12-3 or TRBV12-4 to TRBJ2-2; D might be TRBD2 (5 bases). The CDR3 is made up of 16 amino acids. Trimming took off 3 bases at V and 4 bases at J, with 15 bases between the two ends.

The CDR3 region has the DNA TGTGCCTGGTCCCGGGACTCCGAGAACACCGGGGAGCTGTTTTTT. Amino acid sequence: CAWSRDSENTGELFF. The chain joins TRBV30 to TRBJ2-2, with a possible D match to TRBD2 (6 bases). There are 15 residues in the CDR3. The germline V and J ends were trimmed by 5 bases and 1 base, with 14 bases remaining between them. The germline V gene has CDR1 GTSNPN and CDR2 SVGIG (reference sequence).

This clonotype turned up a few times. The chain recombines TRBV11-3 with TRBJ2-1, with 14 bases identical to TRBD2. The J segment lost 6 bases and the V segment lost 1 base, leaving 2 bases of the junction unmatched. Germline lookup yields CDR1 SGHNT and CDR2 YENEEA. The CDR3 is 16 amino acids. The CDR3 loop reads CASSLGGLAGVNEQFF. For the CDR3, the DNA is TGTGCCAGCAGCTTAGGGGGACTAGCGGGAGTCAATGAGCAGTTCTTC.

The chain links TRBV18 to TRBJ2-3, with D tentatively TRBD1 or TRBD2 (5 bases each). Trimming took 2 bases from V and 3 from J, leaving 9 bases between them. In germline, CDR1 is KGHSH, CDR2 LQKENI. The CDR3 runs to 14 residues. CDR3 in DNA: TGTGCCAGCTCACCATTCGAGGGGACAGATACGCAGTATTTT. Encoded protein: CASSPFEGTDTQYF.

This clonotype was found many times. This sequence joins TRBV14 and TRBJ1-5, with D uncertain. Germline loops: CDR1 SGHDN, CDR2 FVKESK. The V end was cut by 4 bases, the J end by 2 bases, with 9 bases between. The CDR3 extends over 14 amino acids. DNA for the CDR3: TGTGCCAGCAGCCCTGGCCGGGGCAATCAGCCCCAGCATTTT. This translates into CASSPGRGNQPQHF.